This T cell receptor beta chain stems from a study of identical twins. This CDR3 is built from 16 residues. With 3 bases clipped from V and 5 bases from J, the junction kept 6 bases outside the gene matches. Germline CDR1 is DFQATT and CDR2 is SNEGSKA (reference sequence). This clonotype was detected only a few times. TCRdb reanalysed the 5' RACE reads using MiXCR and keeps one entry per CDR3 protein. The repertoire holds hundreds of thousands of distinct CDR3 sequences, with over 20% as singletons. In addition, the sample was reused for a study of T cells expressing NK-cell markers.

The receptor's source is a young woman in good health. The sequencing sample was made of PBMCs. This rearrangement joins TRBV20-1 to TRBJ2-3; 15 bases are a match to TRBD2. The CDR3 nucleotides read TGCAGTGCTAGGACAGGGACTAGCGGGAGGAGAGATACGCAGTATTTT. This translates into CSARTGTSGRRDTQYF.